Below, 3 T cell receptor beta chains from the same sample are listed, as sequenced in a study of identical twins. In TCRdb, the 5' RACE reads were re-called with MiXCR into one record per CDR3 protein. Among roughly 1,500,000 distinct CDR3 sequences listed, 25% to 35% were seen once. The sequencing sample was made of cord blood. Receptors originate from a newborn girl in good health.

The V and J genes are TRBV20-1 and TRBJ2-1, with TRBD1 matching 7 bases. The germline V gene has CDR1 DFQATT and CDR2 SNEGSKA (reference sequence). Trimming cost V 8 bases and J 4 bases; bases outside gene matches: 8. The CDR3 length is 13 residues. CDR3 nucleotides: TGCAGTACAAAGTCCAGGGGGTACAATGAGCAGTTCTTC. It yields the protein CSTKSRGYNEQFF.

This clonotype showed up many times. V usage is TRBV12-3 or TRBV12-4 and J usage is TRBJ2-1, with D uncertain. With 0 bases removed from V and 7 bases from J, the gap between germline ends came to 13 bases. The CDR3 contains 15 residues. CDR3 residues: CASSLARRYKNEQFF. The CDR3 DNA is TGTGCCAGCAGTTTAGCGCGTCGGTATAAAAATGAGCAGTTCTTC.

The V and J genes are TRBV9 and TRBJ2-3, with 7 positions matching TRBD2. The germline gives CDR1 SGDLS, CDR2 YYNGEE. This CDR3 is built from 14 residues. V lost 7 bases and J lost 3; bases outside the gene matches: 8. The CDR3 region has the DNA TGTGCCAGCCATACCCTCGGGGGGACAGATACGCAGTATTTT. Protein sequence: CASHTLGGTDTQYF.